This T cell receptor (beta chain) was sequenced for a study of blood T cell repertoires in COVID-19. Study-wide background: From T cells, B-cell-depleted T cells, or PBMCs came the material, which was cDNA or gDNA.

V was pared by 4 bases and J by 4 bases, with 6 bases of the junction left unmatched. The germline gives CDR1 SEHNR, CDR2 FQNEAQ (reference sequence). CDR3 length: 15 amino acids. In the study's own analysis: Estimates of nucleated cell counts were drawn from the amplification of reference gene primers. Sequenced by immunoSEQ multiplex PCR; TCRdb stores in-frame clones only, minus some. The V and J calls and clone size are taken from that table; D and trimming were inferred from the DNA. The sample has a few hundred thousand clones, roughly 88% seen once. This clone was seen just once. The TCR originated in a man aged 80 or over with acute or convalescent COVID-19. The chain carries TRBV7-9 and TRBJ1-1; 10 bases agree with TRBD1. Input material: peripheral blood. The CDR3 DNA follows: TGTGCCAGCAGCTCTGGGACAGGGGTTGTCACTGAAGCTTTCTTT. Translation: CASSSGTGVVTEAFF.